The source of this TCR beta chain is a study of OX40 agonist ivuxolimab in advanced cancers. Study-level background: Patients were dosed intravenously with ivuxolimab at 0.01 to 10 mg/kg every 2 weeks.

The assay was immunoSEQ multiplex PCR, and TCRdb's table has in-frame clones only and misses some. The sample carries about 64,000 clones, about four fifths recorded once. Deletions cut 4 bases from V and 3 bases from J, with 4 bases between. The CDR3 has 12 residues. Germline V CDR1 and CDR2: SGHVS, FNYEAQ. This clone has a handful of counts. The chain employs TRBV7-6 and TRBJ1-5; D not resolved. This clonotype was obtained from an adult with an advanced solid tumor such as melanoma, head and neck, liver or kidney cancer. The input for sequencing was CD4+ or CD8+ T cells sorted from blood, taken in a trial of the OX40 agonist ivuxolimab. The CDR3, as DNA: TGTGCCAGCAGCTCGCACAATCAGCCCCAGCATTTT. It translates to CASSSHNQPQHF.